This TCR beta chain was obtained from a study of T cell repertoires in cytomegalovirus infection. Turning to the study itself: Indications of both CMV infection and matching HLA type were provided by public TCR beta signatures. Points from the study as a whole: Cumulative frequency of public TCR beta families picked out carriers of CMV plus the relevant HLA. Dominating the ex vivo response were TCR beta clonotypes that were CMV-specific and HLA-C-restricted.

TCRdb called the reads again in MiXCR, with one record for every CDR3 protein. The repertoire holds about 740,000 distinct CDR3 sequences, with 35% to 40% as singletons. The length of the CDR3 is 13 residues. Looked up from germline, CDR1 is MDHEN and CDR2 is SYDVKM. In the case of this clonotype: As yet, its antigen is unknown. The junction shows a germline mismatch at one end, possibly a read error.

The specimen sequenced was PBMCs. This clonotype originated in a human donor in good health (CMV status not recorded). Some clones in this sample may be carry-over from other donors' samples. The chain couples TRBV28 to TRBJ1-1; no firm D call. The CDR3: CSSSLLGTTESFF. The CDR3 nucleotides are TGTTCCAGCAGTTTACTGGGTACCACTGAATCGTTCTTT.